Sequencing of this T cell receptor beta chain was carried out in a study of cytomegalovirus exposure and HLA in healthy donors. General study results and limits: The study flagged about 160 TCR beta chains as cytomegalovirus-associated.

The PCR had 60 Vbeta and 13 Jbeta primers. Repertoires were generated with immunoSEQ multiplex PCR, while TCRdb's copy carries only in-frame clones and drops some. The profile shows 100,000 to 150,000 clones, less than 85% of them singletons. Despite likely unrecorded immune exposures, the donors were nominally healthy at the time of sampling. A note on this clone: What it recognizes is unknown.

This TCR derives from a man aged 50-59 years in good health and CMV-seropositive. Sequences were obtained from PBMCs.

The CDR3 DNA follows: TGTGCCAGCAGCCTCACTACGACAGGGGGAGTGTGGGCTGGCTACACCTTC. Protein: CASSLTTTGGVWAGYTF. The rearrangement links TRBV7-2 to TRBJ1-2, with TRBD1 identical over 9 bases. V gave up 5 bases and J gave up 7 bases; unmatched junction bases: 17. The V gene's germline CDR1 is SGHTA and CDR2 FQGNSA. The CDR3 is made up of 17 amino acids.